The clone carrying this TCR beta chain was seen more than once but under ten times. This CDR3 contains 14 residues. The V end lost 7 bases, the J end lost 1 base, and 13 bases lay between the germline ends. This specimen belongs to a study of identical twins. TCRdb ran MiXCR on the 5' RACE reads and lists one entry per CDR3 protein. Seen here are roughly 770,000 distinct CDR3 sequences, around a sixth observed once, and the top ten hold around 12%. These data also formed part of another study, on T cells expressing NK-cell markers.

This sequence was found in a woman between 18 and 29 years old in good health. The chain joins TRBV12-3 or TRBV12-4 to TRBJ1-1, with a possible D match to TRBD1 (5 bases). Sequenced: PBMCs. CDR3 loop: CASIQGQGNTEAFF. In DNA, the CDR3 is TGTGCCAGCATCCAAGGGCAGGGGAACACTGAAGCTTTCTTT.